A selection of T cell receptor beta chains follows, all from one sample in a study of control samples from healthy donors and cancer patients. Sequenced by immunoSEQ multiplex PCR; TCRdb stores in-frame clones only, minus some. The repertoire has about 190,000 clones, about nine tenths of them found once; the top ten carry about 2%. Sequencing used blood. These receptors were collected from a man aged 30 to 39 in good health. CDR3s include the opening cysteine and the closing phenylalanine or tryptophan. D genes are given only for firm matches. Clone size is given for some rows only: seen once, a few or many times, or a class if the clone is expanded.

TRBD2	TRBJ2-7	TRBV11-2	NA	CASSRTTSGGTYEQYF	TGTGCCAGCAGCCGTACAACTAGCGGGGGGACCTACGAGCAGTACTTC
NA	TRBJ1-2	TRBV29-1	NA	CSVMRTGPYGYTF	TGCAGCGTTATGCGGACCGGGCCCTATGGCTACACCTTC
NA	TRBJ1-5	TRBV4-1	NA	CASSYDSYNNQPQHF	TGCGCCAGCAGTTACGACAGCTACAACAATCAGCCCCAGCATTTT
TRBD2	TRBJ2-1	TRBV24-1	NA	CATSVGIAGVTKQFF	TGTGCCACCAGTGTAGGAATAGCGGGCGTGACAAAGCAGTTCTTC
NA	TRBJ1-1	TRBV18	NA	CASSPGSQVTEAFF	TGTGCCAGCTCACCAGGGAGTCAGGTCACTGAAGCTTTCTTT
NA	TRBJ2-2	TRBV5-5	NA	CATNIQGNTGELFF	TGTGCCACCAATATACAGGGGAACACCGGGGAGCTGTTTTTT
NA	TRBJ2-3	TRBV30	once	CAWTLAGGPSTDTQYF	TGTGCCTGGACCCTCGCCGGGGGGCCTAGCACAGATACGCAGTATTTT
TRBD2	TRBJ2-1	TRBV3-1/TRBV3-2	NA	CASSLPSGGADNEQFF	TGTGCCAGCAGCCTACCTAGCGGGGGGGCCGACAATGAGCAGTTCTTC
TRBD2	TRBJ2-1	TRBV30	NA	CAWSVLAAYNEQFF	TGTGCCTGGAGTGTACTAGCGGCCTACAATGAGCAGTTCTTC
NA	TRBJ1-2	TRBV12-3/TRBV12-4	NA	CASRGVTYGYTF	TGTGCCAGTCGGGGTGTAACCTATGGCTACACCTTC
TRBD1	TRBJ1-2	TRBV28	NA	CASRRSDRGHGYTF	TGTGCCAGCAGACGATCGGACAGGGGACATGGCTACACCTTC
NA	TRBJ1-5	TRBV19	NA	CASSIGTGTNQPQHF	TGTGCCAGTAGTATCGGTACAGGGACCAATCAGCCCCAGCATTTT